This passage covers 30 T cell receptor beta chains from one sample sequenced in a study of blood T cell repertoires in COVID-19. The assay was immunoSEQ multiplex PCR, and TCRdb's table has in-frame clones only and misses some. The sample contains about 170,000 clones, approximately 90% of which appear only once. The sample taken for sequencing was peripheral blood. The receptors originated from a woman aged 80 or older in a cohort sampled during active or convalescent COVID-19.

The rearrangement joins TRBV19 to TRBJ2-4; 8 positions agree with TRBD1. The CDR3 is made up of 16 amino acids. V was clipped by 4 bases and J by 1 base; unmatched bases: 6. Germline values: CDR1 LNHDA, CDR2 SQIVND (reference sequence). CDR3 in DNA: TGTGCCAGTAGTACAGAGGGACAGGATGCCAAAAACATTCAGTACTTC. Protein sequence: CASSTEGQDAKNIQYF.

V is TRBV5-1 and J is TRBJ1-2; D remains ambiguous. Germline assignment: CDR1 SGHRS and CDR2 YFSETQ. V dropped 1 base and J dropped 6 bases, with 7 bases sitting between them. CDR3 length: 12 amino acids. CDR3 in DNA: TGCGCCAGCAGCTTGAATGCAGATGGCTACACCTTC. Translated, it gives CASSLNADGYTF.

This clone was seen just once. The chain uses TRBV18 and TRBJ2-1; 10 nucleotides agree with TRBD2. The germline CDR1 and CDR2 sequences are KGHSH and LQKENI. The length of the CDR3 is 16 residues. Trimming at V came to 3 bases and at J to 4 bases, leaving 6 bases not matched to a gene. In nucleotides, the CDR3 is TGTGCCAGCTCACCTCCCGGGACTAGCGAATACAATGAGCAGTTCTTC. This encodes CASSPPGTSEYNEQFF. Full variable domain (rest looked up from reference TRBV18 and TRBJ2-1): NAGVMQNPRHLVRRRGQEARLRCSPMKGHSHVYWYRQLPEEGLKFMVYLQKENIIDESGMPKERFSAEFPKEGPSILRIQQVVRGDSAAYFCASSPPGTSEYNEQFFGPGTRLTVL.

V is TRBV7-9 and J is TRBJ1-6, with D possibly TRBD1 on 6 matching bases. The germline V gene has CDR1 SEHNR and CDR2 FQNEAQ (reference sequence). CDR3 length equals 14 residues. V dropped 4 bases and J dropped 7 bases, with 11 bases sitting between them. Written as DNA, the CDR3 is TGTGCCAGCAGCTCCCAGGGGTACAATTCACCCCTCCACTTT. Residues: CASSSQGYNSPLHF.

This clone was counted a few times. This rearrangement joins TRBV6-4 to TRBJ1-2; 8 bases are a match to TRBD1. Germline assignment: CDR1 MRHNA and CDR2 SNTAGT. V lost 5 bases and J lost 3; bases outside the gene matches: 14. The CDR3 is made up of 17 amino acids. CDR3 protein: CASSPGQDAARDYGYTF. In nucleotides, the CDR3 is TGTGCCAGCAGTCCGGGACAGGACGCAGCCAGGGACTATGGCTACACCTTC.

The rearrangement links TRBV3-1 (or the pseudogene TRBV3-2) to TRBJ2-7, with 10 nucleotides matching TRBD1. Trimming cost V 4 bases and J 7 bases; bases outside gene matches: 4. Germline loops: CDR1 LGHDT, CDR2 YNNKEL (reference sequence). The length of the CDR3 is 13 residues. DNA for the CDR3: TGTGCCAGCAGCCGGGGACAGGGGCGGGAGCAGTACTTC. This gives the protein CASSRGQGREQYF.

The CDR3 region has the DNA TGTGCCAGCAGTCCATACCGGGTAAACGAGCAGTACTTC. Its protein is CASSPYRVNEQYF. This rearrangement joins TRBV2 to TRBJ2-7, with D unresolved. CDR1 and CDR2 from the germline V gene are SNHLY and FYNNEI. V was trimmed by 5 bases and J by 5 bases, leaving 13 bases between them. The CDR3 contains 13 residues.

The chain recombines TRBV5-6 with TRBJ1-4; 9 bases map to TRBD1. The CDR3 sequence is 14 residues long. Per the germline V gene, CDR1 is SGHDT and CDR2 is YYEEEE. Germline trimming cut 5 bases from V and 7 bases from J; bases unmatched to any gene: 6. CDR3 region: CASSSTGGGEKLFF. DNA for the CDR3: TGTGCCAGCAGTTCGACAGGGGGTGGTGAAAAACTGTTTTTT.

V and J are TRBV20-1 and TRBJ1-2, with D hard to call. The ends were cut back, 3 bases at V and 1 base at J, with 6 bases in the middle. This CDR3 has 12 amino acids. Germline CDR1 DFQATT, CDR2 SNEGSKA (reference sequence). CDR3 coding DNA: TGCAGTGCTAGTCGGGGTAACTATGGCTACACCTTC. Its translation: CSASRGNYGYTF.

The V gene is TRBV18, the J gene TRBJ2-7; no firm D call. Per the germline V gene, CDR1 is KGHSH and CDR2 is LQKENI. This CDR3 is built from 14 residues. Between the trimmed V and J ends, which lost 6 bases and 2 bases, there was a span of 14 bases. CDR3 coding DNA: TGTGCCAGCTCCCCTAGTCCTTTCCCCTACGAGCAGTACTTC. Its translation: CASSPSPFPYEQYF.

This clone was found once. The chain carries TRBV18 and TRBJ1-3; D is unresolved. CDR3 length: 14 amino acids. CDR1 is KGHSH, CDR2 LQKENI, per germline. The V end was cut by 3 bases, the J end by 3 bases, with 9 bases between. CDR3 amino acids: CASSPSGYGNTIYF. The CDR3 DNA follows: TGTGCCAGCTCACCGTCGGGGTATGGAAACACCATATATTTT.

The V gene is TRBV11-2, the J gene TRBJ1-6; 9 bases line up with TRBD1. The CDR3 contains 17 residues. Germline CDR1 is SGHAT and CDR2 is FQNNGV. V lost 4 bases, J lost 9 bases, and 13 bases stayed unmatched. The CDR3 loop reads CASSWSPGTGISSPLHF. The CDR3 nucleotides are TGTGCCAGCAGCTGGAGCCCCGGGACAGGGATAAGTTCACCCCTCCACTTT. Using reference TRBV11-2 and TRBJ1-6 for the parts outside the CDR3, the full variable domain is EAGVAQSPRYKIIEKRQSVAFWCNPISGHATLYWYQQILGQGPKLLIQFQNNGVVDDSQLPKDRFSAERLKGVDSTLKIQPAKLEDSAVYLCASSWSPGTGISSPLHFGNGTRLTVT.

The chain recombines TRBV2 with TRBJ1-1; TRBD1 matches 10 bases. CDR3 size: 16 residues. J gave up 4 bases and V 7 bases, and 12 bases lay outside the gene matches. Germline V gene data show CDR1 as SNHLY and CDR2 as FYNNEI. CDR3 sequence reads: CASNSRDRGPSTEAFF. In DNA form, the CDR3 reads TGTGCCAGCAACTCCCGGGACAGGGGACCTTCCACTGAAGCTTTCTTT.

The CDR3 region has the DNA TGTGCCAGCAGCGTGTCGGGACAGGGGAATTCACCCCTCCACTTT. Its translation: CASSVSGQGNSPLHF. The chain recombines TRBV9 with TRBJ1-6; 10 bases agree with TRBD1. Per the germline V gene, CDR1 is SGDLS and CDR2 is YYNGEE. Trimming at V came to 2 bases and at J to 7 bases, leaving 3 bases not matched to a gene. CDR3 size: 15 residues. Combining the CDR3 with reference TRBV9 and TRBJ1-6 gives the whole variable domain DSGVTQTPKHLITATGQRVTLRCSPRSGDLSVYWYQQSLDQGLQFLIQYYNGEERAKGNILERFSAQQFPDLHSELNLSSLELGDSALYFCASSVSGQGNSPLHFGNGTRLTVT.

This clone was observed a few times. J is TRBJ2-3 and V is TRBV14; no clear D. Germline V gives CDR1 SGHDN, CDR2 FVKESK. The CDR3 totals 16 residues. With 0 bases removed from V and 1 base from J, the gap between germline ends came to 11 bases. The CDR3 loop is CASSQDSRWGTDTQYF. CDR3 nucleotides: TGTGCCAGCAGCCAAGATTCGCGGTGGGGCACAGATACGCAGTATTTT.

The V call is TRBV5-6, the J call TRBJ2-7, with TRBD2 matching over 8 bases. The trim removed 3 bases at V and 6 bases at J, leaving 11 bases unmatched. The CDR3 is made up of 15 amino acids. The germline V gene encodes CDR1 SGHDT and CDR2 YYEEEE. The CDR3 sequence is CASSSPSGGSSEQYV. In DNA form, the CDR3 reads TGTGCCAGCAGCTCCCCATCGGGAGGGAGTAGCGAGCAGTACGTC.

The rearrangement joins TRBV5-6 to TRBJ2-5; 11 bases match TRBD1. CDR1 and CDR2 (germline): SGHDT, YYEEEE. The CDR3 runs 16 residues. Trimming removed 0 bases from V and 1 base from J; junction bases left unmatched: 2. CDR3 coding DNA: TGTGCCAGCAGCTTGGCCGGGACAGGGGGCCAAGAGACCCAGTACTTC. It codes for CASSLAGTGGQETQYF.

The chain has TRBV5-1 and TRBJ2-3, with TRBD2 matching over 10 bases. V was clipped by 0 bases and J by 2 bases; unmatched bases: 6. The CDR3 runs to 17 residues. Per the germline V gene, CDR1 is SGHRS and CDR2 is YFSETQ. The CDR3 nucleotides read TGCGCCAGCAGCTTGGAGGGCCTAGCGGGGGTCACAGATACGCAGTATTTT. It translates to CASSLEGLAGVTDTQYF.

The chain combines TRBV10-1 with TRBJ2-3, with TRBD2 as a possible D gene (5 bases). Germline CDR1 reads WNHNN; CDR2 reads SYGVQD (reference sequence). This CDR3 region has 13 residues. Trimming cost V 6 bases and J 0 bases, with 7 bases left between them. The CDR3 DNA reads TGCGCCAGCAGCGGGGAAAGCACAGATACGCAGTATTTT. Encoded protein: CASSGESTDTQYF.

This chain links TRBV4-3 with TRBJ2-1, with 7 bases identical to TRBD1. The CDR3 has 15 residues. With V trimmed by 5 bases and J by 5 bases, 9 bases remained unmatched. The germline V gene has CDR1 LGHNA and CDR2 YSLEER. CDR3 protein: CASSSRHRGNNEQFF. CDR3 nucleotides: TGCGCCAGCAGCTCCAGACACAGGGGAAACAATGAGCAGTTCTTC.

The rearrangement links TRBV28 to TRBJ1-1; D call uncertain. The CDR3 is 11 residues long. The ends were cut back, 7 bases at V and 0 bases at J, with 3 bases in the middle. Germline assignment: CDR1 MDHEN and CDR2 SYDVKM. This chain's CDR3 is CASTVNTEAFF. CDR3 coding DNA: TGTGCCAGCACGGTGAACACTGAAGCTTTCTTT.

The J gene is TRBJ2-1, the V gene TRBV7-9; D not resolved. Germline values: CDR1 SEHNR, CDR2 FQNEAQ (reference sequence). Trimming left V 3 bases short and J 2 bases short, with 8 bases between. CDR3 length: 14 amino acids. CDR3 in amino acids: CASSFTAAYNEQFF. The CDR3 bases are TGTGCCAGCAGCTTTACGGCGGCCTACAATGAGCAGTTCTTC.

This chain connects TRBV10-3 to TRBJ2-5, with TRBD1 identical over 9 bases. The V segment lost 0 bases and the J segment 0 bases; nucleotides outside the gene matches: 5. Germline values: CDR1 ENHRY, CDR2 SYGVKD. The CDR3 runs to 17 residues. CDR3 in amino acids: CAISESLGTGYQETQYF. CDR3 sequence (DNA): TGTGCCATCAGTGAGTCACTCGGGACAGGGTACCAAGAGACCCAGTACTTC.

This clone showed up just once. The chain uses TRBV15 and TRBJ1-3; D is unresolved. Trimming pared 0 bases from V and 1 base from J, leaving 7 bases between. The CDR3 covers 15 residues. Germline CDR1 LNHNV, CDR2 YYDKDF (reference sequence). The CDR3 protein is CATSRDRGSGNTIYF. The CDR3 nucleotides are TGTGCCACCAGCAGAGATCGGGGTTCTGGAAACACCATATATTTT. The full variable domain, completed using reference TRBV15 and TRBJ1-3, is DAMVIQNPRYQVTQFGKPVTLSCSQTLNHNVMYWYQQKSSQAPKLLFHYYDKDFNNEADTPDNFQSRRPNTSFCFLDIRSPGLGDTAMYLCATSRDRGSGNTIYFGEGSWLTVV.

The gene calls are TRBV20-1 and TRBJ1-4; 8 bases are shared with TRBD1. The CDR3 length is 15 residues. Germline lookup yields CDR1 DFQATT and CDR2 SNEGSKA (reference sequence). The ends lost 3 bases at V and 0 bases at J; junction bases unmatched: 3. CDR3 in DNA: TGCAGTGCTAGTGACAGGGGCGCAACTAATGAAAAACTGTTTTTT. It codes for CSASDRGATNEKLFF.

The chain links TRBV10-2 to TRBJ2-1; D gene uncertain. Trimming left V 9 bases short and J 8 bases short, with 26 bases between. CDR1 and CDR2 (germline): WSHSY, SAAADI. CDR3 size: 16 residues. CDR3 nucleotides: TGCGCCAGTATCCCTCTCGGGTCTCCCTTCATGGATGAGCAGTTCTTC. The encoded protein is CASIPLGSPFMDEQFF.

This clone was detected once. V gene TRBV19 combines with J gene TRBJ1-6, with 10 positions matching TRBD1. The CDR3 is 19 amino acids. Germline loops: CDR1 LNHDA, CDR2 SQIVND (reference sequence). J gave up 5 bases and V 3 bases, and 13 bases lay outside the gene matches. The CDR3 sequence: CASSIPGQGYQSNNSPLHF. DNA for the CDR3: TGTGCCAGTAGTATCCCGGGACAGGGGTATCAATCGAATAATTCACCCCTCCACTTT.

The chain is built from TRBV7-2 and TRBJ1-3; 9 bases match TRBD1. Germline-derived CDR1 and CDR2 are SGHTA and FQGNSA. The CDR3 sequence is 16 residues long. J was trimmed by 2 bases and V by 5 bases; bases with no gene match: 7. CDR3 sequence (DNA): TGTGCCAGCAGCCCCGGGACAGGGTTGGCTGGAAACACCATATATTTT. This gives the protein CASSPGTGLAGNTIYF. Looking up the rest from reference TRBV7-2 and TRBJ1-3 gives the full variable domain: GAGVSQSPSNKVTEKGKDVELRCDPISGHTALYWYRQSLGQGLEFLIYFQGNSAPDKSGLPSDRFSAERTGGSVSTLTIQRTQQEDSAVYLCASSPGTGLAGNTIYFGEGSWLTVV.

The CDR3 reads CASSRGGHPNQPQHF. The CDR3 nucleotides read TGTGCCAGTAGTAGGGGGGGACACCCAAATCAGCCCCAGCATTTT. The V call is TRBV19, the J call TRBJ1-5; D is perhaps TRBD1 (6 bases). CDR3 length: 15 residues. Germline CDR1 is LNHDA and CDR2 is SQIVND (reference sequence). The V end lost 4 bases, the J end lost 4 bases, and 14 bases lay between the germline ends. Full variable domain (rest looked up from reference TRBV19 and TRBJ1-5): DGGITQSPKYLFRKEGQNVTLSCEQNLNHDAMYWYRQDPGQGLRLIYYSQIVNDFQKGDIAEGYSVSREKKESFPLTVTSAQKNPTAFYLCASSRGGHPNQPQHFGDGTRLSIL.

The J gene is TRBJ1-5, the V gene TRBV5-6; 9 bases agree with TRBD1. This CDR3 contains 16 residues. The trim removed 0 bases at V and 6 bases at J, leaving 7 bases unmatched. Germline V gene data show CDR1 as SGHDT and CDR2 as YYEEEE. CDR3 amino acids: CASSLGDREGRQPQHF. The CDR3 nucleotides are TGTGCCAGCAGCTTGGGGGACAGGGAAGGTCGTCAGCCCCAGCATTTT.